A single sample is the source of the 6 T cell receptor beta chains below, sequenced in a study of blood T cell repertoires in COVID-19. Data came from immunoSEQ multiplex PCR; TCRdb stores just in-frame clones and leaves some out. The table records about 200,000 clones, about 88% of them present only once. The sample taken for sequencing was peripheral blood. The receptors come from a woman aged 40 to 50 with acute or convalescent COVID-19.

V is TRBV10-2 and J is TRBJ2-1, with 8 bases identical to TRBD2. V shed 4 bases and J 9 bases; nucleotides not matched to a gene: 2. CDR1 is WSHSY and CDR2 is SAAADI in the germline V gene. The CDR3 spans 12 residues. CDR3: CASSAGLAEQFF. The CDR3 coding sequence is TGCGCCAGCAGTGCCGGACTAGCTGAGCAGTTCTTC.

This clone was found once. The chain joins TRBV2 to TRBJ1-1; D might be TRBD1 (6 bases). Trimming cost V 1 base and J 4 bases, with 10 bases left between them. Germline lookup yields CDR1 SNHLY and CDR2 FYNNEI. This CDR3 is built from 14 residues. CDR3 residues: CASSEGEGGTEAFF. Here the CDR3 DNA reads TGTGCCAGCAGTGAAGGTGAAGGGGGCACTGAAGCTTTCTTT.

The DNA of the CDR3 is TGTGCCAGCAGCTCTAGCGGGGGGGCAGATACGCAGTATTTT. It specifies CASSSSGGADTQYF. The V and J genes are TRBV9 and TRBJ2-3, with TRBD2 identical over 12 bases. The germline V gene has CDR1 SGDLS and CDR2 YYNGEE. V dropped 4 bases and J dropped 4; count of bases not matched to a gene: 1. The CDR3 has 14 amino acids.

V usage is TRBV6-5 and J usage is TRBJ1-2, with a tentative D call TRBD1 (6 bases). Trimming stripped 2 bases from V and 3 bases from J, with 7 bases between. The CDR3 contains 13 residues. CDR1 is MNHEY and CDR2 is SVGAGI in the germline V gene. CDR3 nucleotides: TGTGCCAGCAGTTACCCAGGGGACTATGGCTACACCTTC. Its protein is CASSYPGDYGYTF.

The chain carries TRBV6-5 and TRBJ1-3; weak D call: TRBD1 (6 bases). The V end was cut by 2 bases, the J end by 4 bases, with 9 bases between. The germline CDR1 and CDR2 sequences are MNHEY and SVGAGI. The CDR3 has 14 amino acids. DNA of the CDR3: TGTGCCAGCAGTTACAACAGGGCAGGAAACACCATATATTTT. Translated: CASSYNRAGNTIYF.

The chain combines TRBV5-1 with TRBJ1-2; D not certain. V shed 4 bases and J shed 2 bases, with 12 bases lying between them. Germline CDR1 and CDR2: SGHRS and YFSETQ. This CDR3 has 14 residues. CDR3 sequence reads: CASSLTATNYGYTF. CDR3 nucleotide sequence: TGCGCCAGCAGCCTAACAGCAACCAACTATGGCTACACCTTC.